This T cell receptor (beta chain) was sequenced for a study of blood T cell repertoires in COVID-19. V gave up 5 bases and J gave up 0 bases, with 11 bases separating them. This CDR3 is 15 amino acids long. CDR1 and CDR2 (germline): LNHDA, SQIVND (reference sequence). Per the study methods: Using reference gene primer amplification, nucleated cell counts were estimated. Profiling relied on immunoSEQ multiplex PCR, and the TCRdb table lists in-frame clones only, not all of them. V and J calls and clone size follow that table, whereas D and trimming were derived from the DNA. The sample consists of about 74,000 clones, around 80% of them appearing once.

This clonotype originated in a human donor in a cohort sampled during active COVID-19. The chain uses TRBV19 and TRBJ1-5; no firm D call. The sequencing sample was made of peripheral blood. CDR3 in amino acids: CASSGYSNSNQPQHF. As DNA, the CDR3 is TGTGCCAGTAGTGGGTACAGCAATAGCAATCAGCCCCAGCATTTT.